Presented here are 23 T cell receptor beta chains from one specimen sequenced in a study of Graves' ophthalmopathy and Graves' hyperthyroidism. RNA transcripts provided the template for amplifying TCR beta CDR3 regions. HTBI-primed RT-PCR formed the first round, and a multiplex PCR formed the second. Via MiXCR, TCRdb re-called the multiplex PCR reads, giving one row per CDR3 protein. Among approximately 160,000 distinct CDR3 sequences listed, 35% to 45% were seen once. Sequenced sample: peripheral blood. The receptors were sampled from a man younger than 45 with Graves' ophthalmopathy.

Many counts were recorded for this clonotype. The J gene is TRBJ2-7, the V gene TRBV6-5; 13 nucleotides align to TRBD2. The length of the CDR3 is 14 residues. Germline lookup yields CDR1 MNHEY and CDR2 SVGAGI. Germline trimming cut 4 bases from V and 6 bases from J; bases unmatched to any gene: 3. CDR3 region: CASSFRTSGSEQYF. CDR3 bases: TGTGCCAGCAGTTTCCGGACTAGCGGGAGCGAGCAGTACTTC.

This clonotype was found many times. V gene TRBV6-2 or TRBV6-3 combines with J gene TRBJ2-5; possible D gene TRBD2, 5 bases. The CDR3 contains 14 residues. Germline V CDR1 and CDR2: MNHEY, SVGEGT. V was trimmed by 0 bases and J by 4 bases, leaving 9 bases between them. CDR3 sequence (DNA): TGTGCCAGCAGTTACTCTCTACGGGGAGAGACCCAGTACTTC. Its translation: CASSYSLRGETQYF.

The genes are TRBV11-2 and TRBJ1-1, with TRBD1 identical over 7 bases. V shed 6 bases and J 1 base; nucleotides not matched to a gene: 11. Germline CDR1 and CDR2: SGHAT and FQNNGV. The CDR3 loop spans 16 amino acids. CDR3 sequence reads: CASSLGGGAENTEAFF. The CDR3 region has the DNA TGTGCCAGCAGTCTAGGAGGGGGCGCGGAGAACACTGAAGCTTTCTTT.

Ten or more counts support this clonotype. The chain links TRBV2 to TRBJ1-5; perhaps TRBD1 as D (6 bases). V was cut by 3 bases and J by 4 bases, with 10 bases left in between. This CDR3 contains 14 residues. CDR1 and CDR2 from the germline V gene are SNHLY and FYNNEI. CDR3 sequence: CASSEDRRNQPQHF. The CDR3 DNA reads as TGTGCCAGCAGTGAGGACAGAAGAAATCAGCCCCAGCATTTT.

The chain is built from TRBV12-3 or TRBV12-4 and TRBJ1-1, with TRBD1 identical over 7 bases. The length of the CDR3 is 14 residues. V lost 6 bases to trimming and J lost 4 bases; unmatched junction nucleotides: 8. The CDR3 coding sequence is TGTGCCAGCAGGGACCGACAGGGCGGCACTGAAGCTTTCTTT. Protein product: CASRDRQGGTEAFF.

This clonotype was picked up one time. It is likely a read error, because the conserved phenylalanine at the end of the CDR3 is missing. V is TRBV7-2 and J is TRBJ2-2; 8 nucleotides match TRBD1. CDR3 length equals 15 residues. Germline V gene lookup returns CDR1 SGHTA and CDR2 FQGNSA. V shed 5 bases and J 1 base; nucleotides not matched to a gene: 3. The CDR3 nucleotides are TGTGCCAGCAGCCCGGGACAGGTGAACACCGGGGAGCTGTTTTCT. Its protein is CASSPGQVNTGELFS.

In this sample, this clonotype turned up many times. The gene calls are TRBV6-2 or TRBV6-3 and TRBJ2-7; weak D call: TRBD2 (6 bases). Germline V lookup: CDR1 MNHEY, CDR2 SVGEGT. V was pared by 5 bases and J by 3 bases, with 20 bases between. The CDR3 totals 16 residues. In nucleotides, the CDR3 is TGTGCCAGCAGTCGTAGCCTGGCGGGGCGGCTCTACGAGCAGTACTTC. Residues: CASSRSLAGRLYEQYF.

The rearrangement joins TRBV28 to TRBJ2-7; D is ambiguous. The germline gives CDR1 MDHEN, CDR2 SYDVKM. The CDR3 contains 14 residues. The V and J ends lost 4 bases and 4 bases respectively, with 14 bases between them. This CDR3 reads CASSYRTDGYEQYF. The CDR3 coding sequence is TGTGCCAGCAGTTACCGAACTGACGGTTACGAGCAGTACTTC.

This clonotype appeared many times. V is TRBV12-3 or TRBV12-4 and J is TRBJ2-1; a possible D gene is TRBD2 (6 bases). The CDR3 spans 15 residues. V was shortened by 6 bases and J by 7 bases, with 19 bases between the two germline ends. The CDR3 loop reads CASRPGTAAWNEQFF. In DNA form, the CDR3 reads TGTGCCAGCAGGCCCGGGACTGCAGCTTGGAATGAGCAGTTCTTC.

This clonotype was counted at least ten times. The chain joins TRBV30 to TRBJ1-1, with D maybe TRBD1 (5 bases). The CDR3 spans 13 residues. V was pared by 3 bases and J by 10 bases, with 18 bases between. Germline assignment: CDR1 GTSNPN and CDR2 SVGIG (reference sequence). The CDR3 DNA follows: TGTGCCTGGAGAGTTCGGGGCCCGGGGTTAGCTTTCTTT. Translation: CAWRVRGPGLAFF.

This clonotype was observed at least ten times. V gene TRBV7-2 combines with J gene TRBJ2-5; TRBD1 matches at 7 bases. The germline V gene has CDR1 SGHTA and CDR2 FQGNSA. V lost 5 bases and J lost 7; bases outside the gene matches: 7. The CDR3 loop spans 13 amino acids. CDR3 sequence reads: CASSQGQQVTQYF. In DNA form, the CDR3 reads TGTGCCAGCAGCCAGGGACAGCAGGTGACCCAGTACTTC. The complete variable domain, with remaining parts taken from reference TRBV7-2 and TRBJ2-5, reads GAGVSQSPSNKVTEKGKDVELRCDPISGHTALYWYRQSLGQGLEFLIYFQGNSAPDKSGLPSDRFSAERTGGSVSTLTIQRTQQEDSAVYLCASSQGQQVTQYFGPGTRLLVL.

This clonotype was detected many times. The rearrangement uses TRBV6-2 or TRBV6-3 and TRBJ2-2, with 10 bases that match TRBD2. J gave up 1 base and V 6 bases, and 8 bases lay outside the gene matches. Germline V gene sequence: CDR1 MNHEY, CDR2 SVGEGT. The CDR3 sequence is 17 residues long. CDR3 protein: CASRGPTSGKNTGELFF. The CDR3 DNA reads TGTGCCAGCAGGGGGCCTACTAGCGGGAAGAACACCGGGGAGCTGTTTTTT.

This chain uses TRBV30 with TRBJ1-2; D perhaps matches TRBD1 (6 bases). The CDR3 length is 15 residues. V shed 0 bases and J shed 6 bases, with 17 bases lying between them. The germline CDR1 and CDR2 sequences are GTSNPN and SVGIG (reference sequence). CDR3 in amino acids: CAWSVIGGRPNGYTF. In nucleotides, the CDR3 is TGTGCCTGGAGTGTAATCGGGGGCAGACCTAATGGCTACACCTTC.

The chain recombines TRBV20-1 with TRBJ2-7, with a weak D call TRBD1 (7 bases). CDR3 size: 13 residues. Looked up from germline, CDR1 is DFQATT and CDR2 is SNEGSKA (reference sequence). Deletions cut 3 bases from V and 4 bases from J, with 13 bases between. The CDR3 spells CSARAGTDYEQYF. In nucleotides, the CDR3 is TGCAGTGCTAGGGCGGGGACAGATTACGAGCAGTACTTC.

The chain recombines TRBV6-2 or TRBV6-3 with TRBJ2-7; the D gene is possibly TRBD1 (6 bases). The CDR3 length is 13 residues. V lost 7 bases, J lost 2 bases, and 12 bases lay in between. CDR1 is MNHEY, CDR2 SVGEGT, per germline. Written as DNA, the CDR3 is TGTGCCAGCACTAGGGACATAACCTACGAGCAGTACTTC. Amino acid sequence: CASTRDITYEQYF.

The V call is TRBV7-6, the J call TRBJ1-5; 7 nucleotides line up with TRBD1. The CDR3 has 16 amino acids. The germline CDR1 and CDR2 sequences are SGHVS and FNYEAQ. V was clipped by 5 bases and J by 4 bases; unmatched bases: 11. The chain's CDR3 is CASSAGQADWNQPQHF. Here the CDR3 DNA reads TGTGCCAGCAGCGCAGGACAGGCCGATTGGAATCAGCCCCAGCATTTT.

This clonotype showed up many times. This chain uses TRBV6-2 or TRBV6-3 with TRBJ1-5; weak D call: TRBD1 (5 bases). V was clipped by 2 bases and J by 9 bases, with 11 bases between them. Germline loops: CDR1 MNHEY, CDR2 SVGEGT. The CDR3 runs to 13 residues. The CDR3 here is CASSYTGVRPQHF. Here the CDR3 DNA reads TGTGCCAGCAGTTACACAGGCGTTCGGCCCCAGCATTTT.

This clonotype has a count of ten or more. The rearrangement uses TRBV28 and TRBJ2-2; unclear D gene. The CDR3 sequence is 13 residues long. V shed 2 bases and J shed 5 bases, with 6 bases lying between them. Germline assignment: CDR1 MDHEN and CDR2 SYDVKM. CDR3: CASSLDRTGELFF. CDR3 coding DNA: TGTGCCAGCAGTTTAGATAGAACCGGGGAGCTGTTTTTT.

The chain recombines TRBV6-5 with TRBJ1-2; a possible D gene is TRBD1 (5 bases). The CDR3 runs 17 residues. V was clipped by 2 bases and J by 6 bases, with 22 bases between them. Germline V gives CDR1 MNHEY, CDR2 SVGAGI. In nucleotides, the CDR3 is TGTGCCAGCAGTTACGGGGGAGGACAACTAAACGGGAATGGCTACACCTTC. Protein sequence: CASSYGGGQLNGNGYTF.

This clonotype was seen at least ten times. The chain carries TRBV11-2 and TRBJ1-6; D might be TRBD1 (6 bases). The CDR3 is 18 amino acids. The germline V and J ends were trimmed by 2 bases and 9 bases, with 23 bases remaining between them. Germline V gene lookup returns CDR1 SGHAT and CDR2 FQNNGV. CDR3 protein: CASSLRAPQGLKISPLHF. The CDR3 DNA reads as TGTGCCAGCAGCTTAAGAGCCCCCCAGGGGCTGAAGATTTCACCCCTCCACTTT.

The J gene is TRBJ2-7, the V gene TRBV28; D is unresolved. V was trimmed by 5 bases and J by 7 bases, leaving 15 bases between them. CDR3 length equals 13 residues. Germline V gives CDR1 MDHEN, CDR2 SYDVKM. The CDR3 spells CASSPGRYTEQYF. The CDR3 coding sequence is TGTGCCAGCAGTCCAGGACGGTACACGGAGCAGTACTTC.

The chain combines TRBV12-3 or TRBV12-4 with TRBJ2-7, with no clear D. Between the trimmed V and J ends, which lost 5 bases and 4 bases, there was a span of 12 bases. The CDR3 covers 13 residues. The CDR3 here is CASSDPNSYEQYF. The CDR3, as DNA: TGTGCCAGCAGTGACCCTAACTCTTACGAGCAGTACTTC.

This rearrangement joins TRBV24-1 to TRBJ2-7; perhaps D is TRBD1 or TRBD2 (5 bases each). Germline V gene data show CDR1 as KGHDR and CDR2 as SFDVKD. The CDR3 is 14 residues long. The CDR3 nucleotides read TGTGTGACCAGTGATGCCGGGACGGCCGTCCCCAGGTACTTC. Its protein is CVTSDAGTAVPRYF.